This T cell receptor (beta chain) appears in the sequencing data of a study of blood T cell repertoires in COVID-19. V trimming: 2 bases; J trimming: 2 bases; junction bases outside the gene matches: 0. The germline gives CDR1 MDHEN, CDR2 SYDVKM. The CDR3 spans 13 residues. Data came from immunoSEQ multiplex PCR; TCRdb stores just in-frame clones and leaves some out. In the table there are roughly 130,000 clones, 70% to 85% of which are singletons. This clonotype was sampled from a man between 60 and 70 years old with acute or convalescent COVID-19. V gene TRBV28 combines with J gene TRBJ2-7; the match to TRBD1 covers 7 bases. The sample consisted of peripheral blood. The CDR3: CASSLQGAYEQYF. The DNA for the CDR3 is TGTGCCAGCAGTTTACAGGGGGCCTACGAGCAGTACTTC.